Listed below are T cell receptor beta chains from one sample, sequenced in a study of T cell responses to AZD1222 COVID-19 vaccine. TCRdb keeps only in-frame clones here, not all; method: immunoSEQ multiplex PCR. This sample's clone table lists about 140,000 clones. Sequencing was performed on peripheral blood. All receptors come from an adult in good health. Each CDR3 is given with its conserved first and last residue. A D gene is named only where the DNA matches it firmly.

v_call	j_call	d_call	cdr3_aa	cdr3_nt
TRBV7-8	TRBJ2-5	-	CASTHWVEGETQYF	TGTGCCAGCACCCATTGGGTAGAAGGAGAGACCCAGTACTTC
TRBV4-3	TRBJ2-2	-	CASSQDLTGNTGELFF	TGCGCCAGCAGCCAAGATTTGACAGGGAACACCGGGGAGCTGTTTTTT
TRBV4-1	TRBJ2-7	-	CASSQPYGGNYEQYF	TGCGCCAGCAGTCAGCCTTATGGGGGGAACTACGAGCAGTACTTC
TRBV29-1	TRBJ1-6	TRBD1	CSVGDIPGQAKSSYNSPLHF	TGCAGCGTTGGGGATATTCCGGGACAGGCCAAGAGCTCCTATAATTCACCCCTCCACTTT
TRBV3-1/TRBV3-2	TRBJ2-1	TRBD1	CASSQVSGTVTYNEQFF	TGTGCCAGCAGCCAAGTTTCCGGGACAGTAACCTACAATGAGCAGTTCTTC
TRBV7-8	TRBJ1-4	-	CASSRTAGVEKLFF	TGTGCCAGCAGCCGGACCGCAGGGGTTGAAAAACTGTTTTTT
TRBV14	TRBJ2-2	-	CASSRGGANTGELFF	TGTGCCAGCAGTCGAGGGGGGGCGAACACCGGGGAGCTGTTTTTT
TRBV19	TRBJ1-2	TRBD1	CASRTGQGVGYTF	TGTGCCAGTAGAACGGGACAGGGGGTAGGCTACACCTTC
TRBV11-2	TRBJ1-4	-	CASSLGPPLGELFF	TGTGCCAGCAGCTTAGGTCCCCCTTTAGGGGAACTGTTTTTT
TRBV6-1	TRBJ2-7	TRBD1	CASSEGTGGFYEQYF	TGTGCCAGCAGTGAAGGAACAGGGGGCTTTTACGAGCAGTACTTC
TRBV24-1	TRBJ2-5	TRBD1	CATSDPLTGNQETQYF	TGTGCCACCAGTGATCCCTTGACAGGGAACCAAGAGACCCAGTACTTC
TRBV7-9	TRBJ1-5	-	CASRLNDQGTDQPQHF	TGTGCCAGCAGGCTCAACGATCAGGGGACGGATCAGCCCCAGCATTTT
TRBV19	TRBJ1-2	-	CASSTSWGGERRGYTF	TGTGCCAGTAGTACCTCCTGGGGGGGAGAGAGACGTGGCTACACCTTC
TRBV2	TRBJ2-3	-	CASNKRTGKVTDTQYF	TGTGCCAGCAACAAACGCACCGGGAAAGTCACAGATACGCAGTATTTT
TRBV12-5	TRBJ2-3	-	CASGLLRDSRTDTQYF	TGTGCTAGTGGTCTACTCCGGGACTCTCGCACAGATACGCAGTATTTT
TRBV2	TRBJ2-1	TRBD2	CASSDQRGGSINEQFF	TGTGCCAGCAGTGACCAGCGGGGGGGATCGATTAATGAGCAGTTCTTC
TRBV5-4	TRBJ2-1	-	CASSIPGTRFDHEQFF	TGTGCCAGCAGCATCCCCGGGACTCGCTTCGACCATGAGCAGTTCTTC
TRBV19	TRBJ1-5	-	CASSLESFVGSNQPQHF	TGTGCCAGTAGTTTGGAAAGTTTTGTTGGTAGCAATCAGCCCCAGCATTTT
TRBV7-3	TRBJ1-3	-	CASSLGASGNTIYF	TGTGCCAGCAGCTTAGGAGCCTCTGGAAACACCATATATTTT
TRBV6-5	TRBJ1-6	-	CASSYARGRNSPLHF	TGTGCCAGCAGTTACGCCAGGGGTAGGAATTCACCCCTCCACTTT
TRBV28	TRBJ1-2	-	CASSPLGAEGYTF	TGTGCCAGCAGTCCTCTGGGGGCGGAAGGCTACACCTTC
TRBV12-3/TRBV12-4	TRBJ1-4	-	CASSVTGGEKLFF	TGTGCCAGCAGCGTAACGGGTGGTGAAAAACTGTTTTTT
TRBV10-3	TRBJ1-2	-	CAISESQGGYTF	TGTGCCATCAGTGAGTCACAGGGTGGCTACACCTTC
TRBV5-6	TRBJ2-1	TRBD2	CASSLDGGGGYNEQFF	TGTGCCAGCAGCTTGGATGGCGGGGGAGGTTACAATGAGCAGTTCTTC
TRBV5-1	TRBJ1-1	TRBD1	CASSSNRGVDTEAFF	TGCGCCAGCAGCTCGAACAGGGGGGTAGACACTGAAGCTTTCTTT
TRBV7-9	TRBJ1-2	TRBD1	CASSLANRGNTNYGYTF	TGTGCCAGCAGCTTAGCGAACAGGGGAAACACTAACTATGGCTACACCTTC
TRBV5-1	TRBJ2-7	-	CASSSLGGAEGAYEQYF	TGCGCCAGCAGCTCGCTGGGGGGGGCGGAGGGCGCCTACGAGCAGTACTTC
TRBV2	TRBJ1-5	TRBD1	CASRNRGRQGQPQHF	TGTGCCAGCAGAAACAGGGGGCGCCAGGGGCAGCCCCAGCATTTT
TRBV21-1	TRBJ1-2	-	CASSKGEQNYGYTF	TGTGCCAGCAGCAAAGGGGAACAAAACTATGGCTACACCTTC
TRBV6-5	TRBJ2-3	-	CASSLLASTDTQYF	TGTGCCAGCAGCCTACTAGCAAGCACAGATACGCAGTATTTT
TRBV9	TRBJ1-4	-	CASSARGAGRTNEKLFF	TGTGCCAGCAGCGCAAGGGGGGCGGGCAGAACTAATGAAAAACTGTTTTTT
TRBV2	TRBJ1-1	TRBD1	CASSSTGPNTEAFF	TGTGCCAGCAGCTCGACAGGGCCAAACACTGAAGCTTTCTTT
TRBV7-9	TRBJ2-1	TRBD2	CASSPLAGGSYNEQFF	TGTGCCAGCAGCCCTTTAGCGGGGGGCTCCTACAATGAGCAGTTCTTC
TRBV7-3	TRBJ2-7	-	CASSPQAGFLYEQYF	TGTGCCAGCAGCCCACAGGCCGGGTTCCTCTACGAGCAGTACTTC
TRBV28	TRBJ1-5	-	CASSSFVGWSQPQHF	TGTGCCAGCAGTTCTTTTGTGGGCTGGAGCCAGCCCCAGCATTTT
TRBV4-2	TRBJ1-6	TRBD1	CASSQPGQDNSPLHF	TGTGCCAGCAGCCAACCGGGACAGGATAATTCACCCCTCCACTTT
TRBV11-2	TRBJ1-6	-	CASSLVGVTGTYNSPLHF	TGTGCCAGCAGCTTAGTAGGGGTAACCGGTACCTATAATTCACCCCTCCACTTT
TRBV9	TRBJ2-2	-	CASSVAGGGPTGELFF	TGTGCCAGCAGCGTAGCTGGCGGAGGGCCAACCGGGGAGCTGTTTTTT
TRBV5-6	TRBJ1-6	-	CASIPEYNSPLHF	TGTGCCAGCATTCCGGAGTATAATTCACCCCTCCACTTT
TRBV5-4	TRBJ1-2	TRBD1	CASSGTGGFGYTF	TGTGCCAGCAGCGGGACAGGAGGATTCGGCTACACCTTC
TRBV29-1	TRBJ1-2	-	CSVEGSDSVPNYGYTF	TGCAGCGTTGAAGGCTCGGACAGCGTTCCTAACTATGGCTACACCTTC
TRBV2	TRBJ1-2	-	CASSEVSRVGYTF	TGTGCCAGCAGTGAGGTCTCGCGGGTAGGCTACACCTTC
TRBV9	TRBJ1-3	-	CASSLTGSGSGNTIYF	TGTGCCAGCAGCTTGACAGGCTCGGGCTCTGGAAACACCATATATTTT
TRBV5-1	TRBJ1-1	-	CASSYENRVPPEAFF	TGCGCCAGCAGCTACGAAAACAGGGTTCCCCCTGAAGCTTTCTTT
TRBV19	TRBJ1-5	-	CASSMRKDQPQHF	TGTGCCAGTAGTATGAGGAAAGATCAGCCCCAGCATTTT
TRBV29-1	TRBJ2-7	TRBD1	CSAGTGQDEQYF	TGCAGCGCAGGGACAGGGCAGGACGAGCAGTACTTC
TRBV29-1	TRBJ2-1	TRBD2	CSVSPGLAGGKYNEQFF	TGCAGCGTAAGCCCGGGACTAGCGGGGGGGAAATACAATGAGCAGTTCTTC